A single sample is the source of the 17 T cell receptor beta chains below, sequenced in a study of graft-versus-host responses after intestinal transplantation. The repertoire was sequenced with immunoSEQ multiplex PCR; TCRdb's copy has only in-frame clones and lacks some. The sample holds around 90,000 clones; 85% to 95% are singletons and the top ten take over 0.45%. No cognate antigen is known for these TCRs. The source material was unstimulated CD8+ T cells sorted from spleen or lymph node cells, sampled before intestinal transplant. The receptors were sampled from a human donor who received an intestinal transplant.

This chain connects TRBV4-2 to TRBJ2-7; TRBD2 matches at 11 bases. Germline assignment: CDR1 LGHNA and CDR2 YNFKEQ. The CDR3 loop spans 16 amino acids. After removal of 0 bases from V and 2 bases from J, the junction contained 3 bases not matched to a gene. The CDR3 DNA sequence: TGTGCCAGCAGCCAAGATCCGGGACTAGCGGCCTACGAGCAGTACTTC. This gives the protein CASSQDPGLAAYEQYF.

The V and J genes are TRBV1 and TRBJ2-4; the table's D call, TRBD2, was not checked against the DNA. TRBV1 is recorded as a pseudogene. This CDR3 has 17 residues. This chain's CDR3 is CTSSQGSGGVAKNIQYF. DNA of the CDR3: TGCACCAGCAGCCAAGGCAGCGGGGGGGTAGCCAAAAACATTCAGTACTTC.

The chain has TRBV4-1 and TRBJ1-5; 7 bases fit TRBD1. CDR1 MGHRA and CDR2 YSYEKL come from the germline V gene. Germline trimming cut 3 bases from V and 2 bases from J; bases unmatched to any gene: 7. This CDR3 has 16 amino acids. The CDR3 DNA reads TGCGCCAGCAGCCAGGACTTCACAGGGGGCAATCAGCCCCAGCATTTT. It encodes CASSQDFTGGNQPQHF.

This chain links TRBV7-6 with TRBJ2-2; maybe TRBD1 (5 bases). Trimming removed 5 bases from V and 5 bases from J, with 18 bases in between. Germline loops: CDR1 SGHVS, CDR2 FNYEAQ. This CDR3 has 16 amino acids. The chain's CDR3 is CASSDTAWGETGELFF. In DNA form, the CDR3 reads TGTGCCAGCAGCGACACCGCATGGGGCGAGACCGGGGAGCTGTTTTTT.

The chain joins TRBV4-1 to TRBJ1-2, with D maybe TRBD1 (6 bases). CDR3 length: 17 amino acids. V was shortened by 0 bases and J by 4 bases, with 18 bases between the two germline ends. Germline-derived CDR1 and CDR2 are MGHRA and YSYEKL. The CDR3 sequence: CASSQDPPGERLYGYTF. The CDR3 DNA reads TGCGCCAGCAGCCAAGATCCGCCAGGGGAAAGACTCTATGGCTACACCTTC.

The chain has TRBV21-1 and TRBJ1-6; the table gives TRBD1 as D, unverified against the DNA. TRBV21-1 is a documented pseudogene. The CDR3 length is 15 residues. CDR3 protein: CASSKGDSQNSPLHF. CDR3 coding DNA: TGTGCCAGCAGCAAAGGGGACAGTCAAAATTCACCCCTCCACTTT.

The rearrangement joins TRBV4-2 to TRBJ2-1, with TRBD2 identical over 7 bases. This CDR3 comprises 16 residues. Germline V CDR1 and CDR2: LGHNA, YNFKEQ. The V gene end was trimmed by 0 bases and the J gene end by 3 bases; junction bases not matched to a gene: 5. The CDR3 bases are TGTGCCAGCAGCCAAGATCCCCCGGGGGGCTACAATGAGCAGTTCTTC. It encodes CASSQDPPGGYNEQFF.

The chain links TRBV30 to TRBJ1-3; D gene ambiguous. The germline CDR1 and CDR2 sequences are GTSNPN and SVGIG (reference sequence). The CDR3 extends over 12 amino acids. V shed 4 bases and J shed 4 bases, with 8 bases lying between them. The CDR3 bases are TGTGCCTGGACACGGTTCGGAAACACCATATATTTT. This encodes CAWTRFGNTIYF.

The gene calls are TRBV19 and TRBJ1-4, with TRBD1 identical over 9 bases. Germline CDR1 LNHDA, CDR2 SQIVND (reference sequence). The CDR3 consists of 14 residues. The V and J ends lost 5 bases and 8 bases, in that order; junction bases with no gene match: 6. CDR3 region: CASSDTGGLEKLFF. The CDR3 DNA sequence: TGTGCCAGTAGTGACACAGGGGGCTTGGAAAAACTGTTTTTT.

This clone was seen more than once but under ten times. The chain uses TRBV10-3 and TRBJ1-3; D is unresolved. CDR1 is ENHRY and CDR2 is SYGVKD in the germline V gene. This CDR3 is built from 14 residues. V was trimmed by 3 bases and J by 0 bases, leaving 6 bases between them. The CDR3 nucleotides are TGTGCCATCAGTGATGTCAGCTCTGGAAACACCATATATTTT. This encodes CAISDVSSGNTIYF.

The V call is TRBV6-5, the J call TRBJ2-7; perhaps TRBD2 as D (6 bases). This CDR3 contains 13 residues. Deletions cut 6 bases from V and 5 bases from J, with 14 bases between. CDR1 and CDR2 (germline): MNHEY, SVGAGI. CDR3 sequence (DNA): TGTGCCAGCAGGGAGGGACCTAACCACGAGCAGTACTTC. Amino acid sequence: CASREGPNHEQYF.

The V and J genes are TRBV19 and TRBJ1-1; D remains unclear. CDR1 and CDR2 (germline): LNHDA, SQIVND (reference sequence). V was clipped by 9 bases and J by 0 bases, with 14 bases between them. The CDR3 length is 14 residues. The chain's CDR3 is CASIQQSLNTEAFF. Written as DNA, the CDR3 is TGTGCCAGCATCCAACAGAGTTTGAACACTGAAGCTTTCTTT. Full variable domain (outside the CDR3, taken from reference TRBV19 and TRBJ1-1): DGGITQSPKYLFRKEGQNVTLSCEQNLNHDAMYWYRQDPGQGLRLIYYSQIVNDFQKGDIAEGYSVSREKKESFPLTVTSAQKNPTAFYLCASIQQSLNTEAFFGQGTRLTVV.

This chain uses TRBV30 with TRBJ1-2, with D possibly being TRBD1 (5 bases). The germline V gene encodes CDR1 GTSNPN and CDR2 SVGIG (reference sequence). This CDR3 is 12 amino acids long. The V and J ends lost 5 bases and 5 bases respectively, with 12 bases between them. CDR3 protein: CAWQDIGYGYTF. CDR3 DNA sequence: TGTGCCTGGCAGGACATAGGGTATGGCTACACCTTC.

This clone occurred once. The chain uses TRBV19 and TRBJ2-7, with 7 bases that match TRBD1. J gave up 5 bases and V 5 bases, and 3 bases lay outside the gene matches. Germline-derived CDR1 and CDR2 are LNHDA and SQIVND (reference sequence). The CDR3 runs to 12 residues. The DNA for the CDR3 is TGTGCCAGTAGTTTTACAGGGGACGAGCAGTACTTC. This codes for CASSFTGDEQYF.

The chain uses TRBV5-1 and TRBJ2-1; TRBD2 aligns across 14 bases. Germline V CDR1 and CDR2: SGHRS, YFSETQ. The CDR3 length is 18 residues. V dropped 0 bases and J dropped 1; count of bases not matched to a gene: 3. This CDR3 is CASSLATSGGVSYNEQFF. CDR3 coding DNA: TGCGCCAGCAGCTTGGCGACTAGCGGGGGGGTATCCTACAATGAGCAGTTCTTC. Full variable domain (rest looked up from reference TRBV5-1 and TRBJ2-1): KAGVTQTPRYLIKTRGQQVTLSCSPISGHRSVSWYQQTPGQGLQFLFEYFSETQRNKGNFPGRFSGRQFSNSRSEMNVSTLELGDSALYLCASSLATSGGVSYNEQFFGPGTRLTVL.

The chain employs TRBV29-1 and TRBJ1-6; D not resolved. CDR3 length: 13 residues. Germline values: CDR1 SQVTM, CDR2 ANQGSEA. V was shortened by 4 bases and J by 9 bases, with 13 bases between the two germline ends. Written as DNA, the CDR3 is TGCAGCGTTGGGGAGGACTATGGTTCACCCCTCCACTTT. Its translation: CSVGEDYGSPLHF.

The chain couples TRBV28 to TRBJ2-3; TRBD2 aligns across 10 bases. This CDR3 contains 14 residues. CDR1 is MDHEN, CDR2 SYDVKM, per germline. J lost 11 bases, V lost 6 bases, and 11 bases had no gene match. For the CDR3, the DNA is TGTGCCAGCAGCTCGGGACTAGCGAGACATCAGCAGTATTTT. Amino acids: CASSSGLARHQQYF.